Detailed here is one TCR beta chain. Its antigen is not yet known. No quality values exist for individual bases; no much larger clone is one base distant. These data come from a study of regulatory T cells in long-lasting Graves disease listed by TCRdb under 2021. About the investigation overall: Persistent Graves' disease was defined as antithyroid drug treatment for over 5 years with persistently positive TSH receptor autoantibodies. Patients with persistent Graves' disease were compared with patients with newly diagnosed Graves' disease using TCR sequencing and RNA sequencing of peripheral blood. The study was registered as a clinical trial and conducted in China. A total of around 33 samples underwent TCR sequencing, from about 13 patients with persistent Graves' disease and 20 or so patients with newly diagnosed Graves' disease. In the clinical cohort, patients with persistent Graves' disease had used antithyroid drugs for an average of about 10.3 years. General study outcomes and caveats: Peripheral blood alone was examined, since thyroid tissue, which constituted the primary lesion, could not be accessed. Only the TCR beta chain was sequenced and analyzed. A larger number of public clonotypes was shared among persistent patients (approximately 3,000) than among newly diagnosed patients (around 890). As a limitation, the authors acknowledged that the small sample size may reduce accuracy. Compared with newly diagnosed patients, persistent Graves' disease patients had lower TCR Shannon entropy and fewer highly expanded clones, which suggests clonal expansion. Preferential use of TRBV28, TRBJ1-2 and TRBJ2-5 was observed in persistent disease, whereas TRBV20-1 and TRBJ2-1 were favored in newly diagnosed disease.

The protocol used for the library was multiplex PCR. Sequencing relied on an Illumina HiSeq 4000. CDR3 regions were amplified by Arm-PCR with iRepertoire HTBI primers to construct TCR beta libraries. PCR products were gel purified before sequencing. Concerning the study's data processing: Gene usage analysis of CDR3 amino acid clonotypes used the 55 to 80 TRBV and around 14 TRBJ segments found across samples. COPE and FqMerger were used to merge filtered high-quality paired reads into contigs. BLAST was used to align contigs to IMGT TRBV, TRBD and TRBJ reference genes, and CDR3 was defined according to IMGT. Clonotypes above 0.1% frequency were classified as highly expanded clones. Repertoire diversity was measured by Shannon entropy, and V-J evenness by the Gini coefficient. Public clonotypes were defined as clonotypes shared by more than one individual. TCRdb passed the public sequencing reads through fastp at Q25 and MiXCR, retaining productive beta sequences. Each entry merges the rows of one CDR3 protein and shows their most common DNA and genes. V and J calls and clone size were set by TCRdb, not the authors. Within this sample are roughly 400,000 distinct CDR3 sequences, with around 20% of them counted one time only. The ten largest clones represent about a fifth of the sample.

Reading the germline V gene (reference sequence) gives CDR1 SEHNR and CDR2 FQNEAQ. V has 5 bases trimmed and J has 7 bases trimmed; junction bases matching no gene number 9. The CDR3 runs 15 amino acids, cysteine and phenylalanine included. The entry retains the CDR3 DNA only, 45 bases that are in frame from base 1. Per the publication, the time point label means: persistent/refractory GD, antithyroid drugs over 5 years with positive TRAb. For both TCR sequencing and RNA sequencing, RNA was extracted from PBMCs in TRIzol. The diagnosis of Graves' disease followed American Thyroid Association guidelines. The patients came from an endocrinology department in Xi'an, China. From each patient, about 9.7 milliliters of peripheral blood was collected into an EDTA anticoagulant tube. Ficoll Paque Plus density gradient separation was used to isolate PBMCs, and no further T cell sorting was done. RNA quality was checked with an Agilent 2100 Bioanalyzer and agarose gel, and concentration with a NanoDrop 2000.

The TCR originated in a female donor with Graves disease. The sequencing here drew on peripheral blood mononuclear cells (PBMCs), taken when the disease was refractory, from a patient treated with antithyroid drugs. The rearranged chain carries TRBV7-9 and TRBJ1-4, and TRBD1 matches 8 of the central bases. The sequenced DNA: TGTGCCAGCAGCCATTCAGAGACAGGGGTTGAAAAACTGTTTTTT. Its translation is CASSHSETGVEKLFF.